This TCR beta chain appears in the sequencing data of a study of blood T cell repertoires in COVID-19. For the study at large: PBMCs, B-cell-depleted T cells, or T cells provided the cDNA or gDNA that made up the material.

Data came from immunoSEQ multiplex PCR; TCRdb stores just in-frame clones and leaves some out. The sample lists about 180,000 clones; roughly 84% were seen once. This CDR3 has 13 amino acids. V was pared by 1 base and J by 3 bases, with 1 base of the junction left unmatched. The germline V gene has CDR1 SGHNT and CDR2 YYREEE (reference sequence). The chain carries TRBV5-4 and TRBJ2-7; TRBD1 agrees at 7 bases. The sequence came from a man younger than 35 with active or convalescent COVID-19. Sequenced input: peripheral blood. The CDR3 loop reads CASSLRGLYEQYF. The CDR3 coding sequence is TGTGCCAGCAGCTTGAGGGGGCTCTACGAGCAGTACTTC.